Listed here are 24 T cell receptor beta chains from one sample, sequenced in a study of blood T cells in healthy people across ages. A sample-barcoded 5' primer and a J-beta primer mix were used in a second PCR of about 7 to 12 cycles. Each CDR3 protein gets one entry after TCRdb re-called the 5' RACE reads with MiXCR. Here the sample spans around 1,800,000 distinct CDR3 sequences, roughly two fifths being singletons. Sequenced: blood. The receptors shown here come from a human donor in good health.

The genes are TRBV6-2 or TRBV6-3 and TRBJ2-5; 7 bases agree with TRBD1. V shed 5 bases and J 11 bases; nucleotides not matched to a gene: 14. The CDR3 is 14 residues long. CDR1 MNHEY and CDR2 SVGEGT come from the germline V gene. CDR3 DNA: TGTGCCAGCAGTGAAACCGGGCTCCAGGGGGAGCAGTACTTC. This encodes CASSETGLQGEQYF.

This chain connects TRBV7-2 to TRBJ2-4; 12 bases map to TRBD2. The J call is uncertain, as TRBJ2-7 better fits the DNA end. The germline CDR1 and CDR2 sequences are SGHTA and FQGNSA. CDR3 length: 18 amino acids. For the CDR3, the DNA is TGTGCCAGCAGCTTTTTCACTAGCGGGGGGCCTACTATTAACGAGCAGTACTTC. It encodes CASSFFTSGGPTINEQYF.

The V and J genes are TRBV7-9 and TRBJ1-2; 7 nucleotides match TRBD1. CDR1 is SEHNR, CDR2 FQNEAQ, per germline (reference sequence). The V gene end was trimmed by 5 bases and the J gene end by 7 bases; junction bases not matched to a gene: 10. The CDR3 consists of 14 residues. CDR3 in amino acids: CASSTNRGFSGYTF. CDR3 coding DNA: TGTGCCAGCAGCACGAACAGGGGTTTTAGTGGCTACACCTTC.

V and J are TRBV10-3 and TRBJ2-2; tentatively, D is TRBD1 (6 bases). The ends were cut back, 6 bases at V and 1 base at J, with 12 bases in the middle. CDR1 is ENHRY and CDR2 is SYGVKD in the germline V gene. The CDR3 is 15 amino acids. The CDR3 sequence: CAISAGTLNTGELFF. The CDR3 nucleotides are TGTGCCATCAGCGCCGGGACACTGAACACCGGGGAGCTGTTTTTT.

The chain is built from TRBV11-2 and TRBJ1-2; 7 bases line up with TRBD1. Germline trimming cut 2 bases from V and 4 bases from J; bases unmatched to any gene: 10. The CDR3 is made up of 16 amino acids. Germline CDR1 SGHAT, CDR2 FQNNGV. CDR3 loop: CASSLPTKTGSYGYTF. In DNA form, the CDR3 reads TGTGCCAGCAGCTTACCCACCAAGACAGGGAGCTATGGCTACACCTTC. Supplemented by reference TRBV11-2 and TRBJ1-2, the full variable domain reads EAGVAQSPRYKIIEKRQSVAFWCNPISGHATLYWYQQILGQGPKLLIQFQNNGVVDDSQLPKDRFSAERLKGVDSTLKIQPAKLEDSAVYLCASSLPTKTGSYGYTFGSGTRLTVV.

The J gene is TRBJ2-7, the V gene TRBV4-1; unclear D gene. This CDR3 spans 14 amino acids. From germline, CDR1 is MGHRA and CDR2 YSYEKL. Trimming left V 5 bases short and J 1 base short, with 12 bases between. In nucleotides, the CDR3 is TGCGCCAGCAGCACCTCGACAACTTCCTACGAGCAGTACTTC. Protein sequence: CASSTSTTSYEQYF.

Concerning this clonotype itself: The junction and the germline gene differ at one end; a read error may be behind it. The chain employs TRBV4-2 and TRBJ2-7; D uncertain. The J call may be mistaken, given a closer DNA end match to TRBJ2-5. Germline lookup yields CDR1 LGHNA and CDR2 YNFKEQ. CDR3 length: 12 amino acids. The CDR3 DNA is TGTGCCGGCAGCCAAGACACTGAGACCCAGTACTTC. It codes for CAGSQDTETQYF.

This clonotype was detected ten times or more. The junction departs from the called germline gene at one end, perhaps through a read error. V gene TRBV4-1 combines with J gene TRBJ1-1, with a tentative D call TRBD1 (6 bases). CDR1 is MGHRA, CDR2 YSYEKL, per germline. CDR3 length equals 13 residues. Here the CDR3 reads CASSQGQNTEAFF. In DNA, the CDR3 is TGTGCCAGCAGCCAGGGACAGAACACTGAAGCTTTCTTT.

This clonotype was recorded only once. J is TRBJ2-6 and V is TRBV6-6; D gene ambiguous. This CDR3 comprises 11 residues. Germline CDR1 reads MNHNY; CDR2 reads SVGAGI (reference sequence). Trimming removed 5 bases at V and 8 bases at J, with 4 bases between. The CDR3 bases are TGTGCCAGCAGTAACACCAACGTCCTGACTTTC. Translated: CASSNTNVLTF.

DNA for the CDR3: TGCGCCAGCAGCTTGAATATCCACGAGCAGTACTTC. This encodes CASSLNIHEQYF. The chain uses TRBV5-1 and TRBJ2-7; no definite D call. The CDR3 totals 12 residues. Germline values: CDR1 SGHRS, CDR2 YFSETQ. The V and J ends lost 1 base and 5 bases respectively, with 7 bases between them.

This rearrangement joins TRBV24-1 to TRBJ2-3; 8 bases match TRBD1. Losses at the gene ends were 3 bases for V and 2 bases for J; bases not matched to a gene: 12. The CDR3 spans 18 residues. In germline, CDR1 is KGHDR, CDR2 SFDVKD. In DNA, the CDR3 is TGTGCCACCAGTGATCCCAGTGGGGCAGGGGGCTTCACAGATACGCAGTATTTT. This codes for CATSDPSGAGGFTDTQYF.

A note on this clonotype: Being one base from a much bigger clone, this may be a read error. The gene calls are TRBV10-3 and TRBJ2-4, with D perhaps matching TRBD1 (6 bases). The J call may be incorrect, as the DNA end agrees better with TRBJ2-7. CDR3 size: 13 residues. Germline V lookup: CDR1 ENHRY, CDR2 SYGVKD. The CDR3 loop reads CAISGQAAYEQYF. CDR3 DNA: TGTGCCATCAGTGGACAGGCGGCCTACGAGCAGTACTTC.

V usage is TRBV5-6 and J usage is TRBJ2-5; D is uncertain. V lost 2 bases to trimming and J lost 2 bases, with 10 bases between them. This CDR3 is 14 amino acids long. Germline values: CDR1 SGHDT, CDR2 YYEEEE. The CDR3 coding sequence is TGTGCCAGCAGCTTAGCCACGCCACAAGAGACCCAGTACTTC. Its protein is CASSLATPQETQYF. Using reference TRBV5-6 and TRBJ2-5 for the parts outside the CDR3, the full variable domain is DAGVTQSPTHLIKTRGQQVTLRCSPKSGHDTVSWYQQALGQGPQFIFQYYEEEERQRGNFPDRFSGHQFPNYSSELNVNALLLGDSALYLCASSLATPQETQYFGPGTRLLVL.

The chain carries TRBV9 and TRBJ2-7; possible D gene TRBD2, 6 bases. The ends were cut back, 0 bases at V and 0 bases at J, with 16 bases in the middle. Germline V lookup: CDR1 SGDLS, CDR2 YYNGEE. CDR3 size: 17 residues. CDR3 nucleotide sequence: TGTGCCAGCAGCGTAGATGTGAACCCGGGACTCTCCTACGAGCAGTACTTC. This translates into CASSVDVNPGLSYEQYF.

V is TRBV10-3 and J is TRBJ2-3, with D unresolved. The V end lost 7 bases, the J end lost 4 bases, and 12 bases lay between the germline ends. The CDR3 extends over 13 amino acids. Germline V CDR1 and CDR2: ENHRY, SYGVKD. In nucleotides, the CDR3 is TGTGCCATCAATACGCCTTATTCAGATACGCAGTATTTT. Translation: CAINTPYSDTQYF.

The gene calls are TRBV24-1 and TRBJ1-2; D remains ambiguous. The V and J ends lost 12 bases and 4 bases respectively, with 17 bases between them. Germline assignment: CDR1 KGHDR and CDR2 SFDVKD. The CDR3 spans 13 residues. CDR3 amino acids: CAVSPKGFYGYTF. As DNA, the CDR3 is TGTGCCGTCTCCCCGAAAGGTTTCTATGGCTACACCTTC.

The chain has TRBV4-3 and TRBJ2-5; 8 bases match TRBD1. J was trimmed by 5 bases and V by 4 bases; bases with no gene match: 12. Germline V gene lookup returns CDR1 LGHNA and CDR2 YSLEER. The CDR3 runs 16 residues. CDR3 DNA: TGCGCCAGCAGCCCACTGACAGGGGCAGAGTGGGAGACCCAGTACTTC. This translates into CASSPLTGAEWETQYF.

The chain is built from TRBV24-1 and TRBJ2-3; D is undetermined. Trimming pared 3 bases from V and 0 bases from J, leaving 9 bases between. The germline V gene has CDR1 KGHDR and CDR2 SFDVKD. The CDR3 runs 15 residues. In DNA, the CDR3 is TGTGCCACCAGTGATCCGGCTGGCAGCACAGATACGCAGTATTTT. Its translation is CATSDPAGSTDTQYF.

V is TRBV7-8 and J is TRBJ1-3; weak D call: TRBD1 (5 bases). V lost 2 bases, J lost 4 bases, and 12 bases lay in between. The CDR3 consists of 15 residues. CDR1 and CDR2 (germline): SGHVS, FQNEAQ. In DNA form, the CDR3 reads TGTGCCAGCAGCTTATCGGGGCCCGCCGGAAACACCATATATTTT. Translated: CASSLSGPAGNTIYF.

The chain is built from TRBV5-1 and TRBJ2-3, with TRBD1 as a possible D gene (6 bases). The length of the CDR3 is 16 residues. Germline CDR1 reads SGHRS; CDR2 reads YFSETQ. V lost 2 bases and J lost 0, with 13 bases in between. CDR3 region: CASSFSGASSTDTQYF. In nucleotides, the CDR3 is TGCGCCAGCAGCTTTTCAGGGGCTTCTAGCACAGATACGCAGTATTTT.

The chain joins TRBV20-1 to TRBJ1-4; tentatively, D is TRBD1 (6 bases). Trimming took off 4 bases at V and 6 bases at J, with 15 bases between the two ends. The CDR3 extends over 14 amino acids. Looked up from germline, CDR1 is DFQATT and CDR2 is SNEGSKA (reference sequence). This CDR3 is CSANPRGRYEKLFF. DNA for the CDR3: TGCAGTGCTAACCCCCGGGGGCGATATGAAAAACTGTTTTTT.

Only a few counts were recorded for this clonotype. J is TRBJ2-3 and V is TRBV10-3; no definite D call. With 0 bases removed from V and 6 bases from J, the gap between germline ends came to 13 bases. The CDR3 spans 15 residues. From germline, CDR1 is ENHRY and CDR2 SYGVKD. CDR3 nucleotide sequence: TGTGCCATCAGTGAGTCGGGCCCTAATGGGGATACGCAGTATTTT. This sequence encodes CAISESGPNGDTQYF.

This clonotype was recorded a few times. The V call is TRBV7-6, the J call TRBJ2-3, with 9 nucleotides matching TRBD1. The CDR3 consists of 16 residues. The trim removed 5 bases at V and 2 bases at J, leaving 8 bases unmatched. CDR1 is SGHVS, CDR2 FNYEAQ, per germline. CDR3 DNA: TGTGCCAGCAGCGTCACAGGGGGCGCCGACACAGATACGCAGTATTTT. Its translation: CASSVTGGADTDTQYF.

The chain employs TRBV7-6 and TRBJ2-2; weak D call: TRBD2 (6 bases). Germline values: CDR1 SGHVS, CDR2 FNYEAQ. The V and J ends lost 4 bases and 0 bases respectively, with 12 bases between them. The length of the CDR3 is 16 residues. The CDR3 nucleotides read TGTGCCAGCAGCTCTCTGGGGGGTGCGAACACCGGGGAGCTGTTTTTT. Amino acid sequence: CASSSLGGANTGELFF.